The sequence of this TCR beta chain was determined in a study of OX40 agonist ivuxolimab in advanced cancers. Study-wide context: An anti-OX40 (CD134) antibody with agonistic activity, ivuxolimab, was administered to patients. Patients in dose escalation had liver, melanoma, kidney or head and neck cancers. The dose-escalation cohort was about 87% male, with a mean age of around 60 years, ranging about 20 to 85.

The assay was immunoSEQ multiplex PCR, and TCRdb's table has in-frame clones only and misses some. Among around 80,000 clones, over 85% were seen once, and the ten largest hold under 0.7%. The V end was cut by 1 base, the J end by 3 bases, with 13 bases between. From germline, CDR1 is SNHLY and CDR2 FYNNEI. The CDR3 spans 16 residues. Researchers took blood at baseline, on cycle 4 day 1, and on cycle 7 day 1. The TCR sequence derives from an adult with an advanced solid tumor such as melanoma, head and neck, liver or kidney cancer. Sequencing used CD4+ or CD8+ T cells sorted from blood, obtained in a trial of the OX40 agonist ivuxolimab. The chain links TRBV2 to TRBJ1-5; D not resolved. The CDR3 here is CASSEEHPWANQPQHF. The CDR3 DNA reads as TGTGCCAGCAGTGAAGAACATCCTTGGGCCAATCAGCCCCAGCATTTT.